Sequencing of this T cell receptor beta chain was carried out in a study of cytomegalovirus exposure and HLA in healthy donors. There are 13 residues in the CDR3. Trimming pared 8 bases from V and 4 bases from J, leaving 13 bases between. Germline values: CDR1 WNHNN, CDR2 SYGVQD (reference sequence). Study-wide points: Indistinguishability led to the exclusion of some V segments, TRBV6-2 and TRBV6-3 included. When a later analysis was performed, an Asian-associated ancestry cluster reportedly had fewer N-insertions than the approximately 700-donor mean. Diagnosis of cytomegalovirus status made by the classifier reportedly showed high specificity and sensitivity. In vitro checks showed that a few CMV-associated chains really do target CMV antigens.

Researchers ran the PCR with 60 Vbeta and 13 Jbeta primers. Assay used: immunoSEQ multiplex PCR; TCRdb lists only in-frame clones, some missing. The table records about 150,000 clones, 60% to 80% of them present only once. This clone was found a few times. Its target is not known. The receptor's source is a young woman in good health and CMV-seronegative. This chain uses TRBV10-1 with TRBJ2-3; D possibly corresponds to TRBD1 (6 bases). The sample comprised PBMCs. This CDR3 reads CASSRGLADTQYF. The CDR3, as DNA: TGCGCCAGCTCCAGGGGCCTCGCAGATACGCAGTATTTT.